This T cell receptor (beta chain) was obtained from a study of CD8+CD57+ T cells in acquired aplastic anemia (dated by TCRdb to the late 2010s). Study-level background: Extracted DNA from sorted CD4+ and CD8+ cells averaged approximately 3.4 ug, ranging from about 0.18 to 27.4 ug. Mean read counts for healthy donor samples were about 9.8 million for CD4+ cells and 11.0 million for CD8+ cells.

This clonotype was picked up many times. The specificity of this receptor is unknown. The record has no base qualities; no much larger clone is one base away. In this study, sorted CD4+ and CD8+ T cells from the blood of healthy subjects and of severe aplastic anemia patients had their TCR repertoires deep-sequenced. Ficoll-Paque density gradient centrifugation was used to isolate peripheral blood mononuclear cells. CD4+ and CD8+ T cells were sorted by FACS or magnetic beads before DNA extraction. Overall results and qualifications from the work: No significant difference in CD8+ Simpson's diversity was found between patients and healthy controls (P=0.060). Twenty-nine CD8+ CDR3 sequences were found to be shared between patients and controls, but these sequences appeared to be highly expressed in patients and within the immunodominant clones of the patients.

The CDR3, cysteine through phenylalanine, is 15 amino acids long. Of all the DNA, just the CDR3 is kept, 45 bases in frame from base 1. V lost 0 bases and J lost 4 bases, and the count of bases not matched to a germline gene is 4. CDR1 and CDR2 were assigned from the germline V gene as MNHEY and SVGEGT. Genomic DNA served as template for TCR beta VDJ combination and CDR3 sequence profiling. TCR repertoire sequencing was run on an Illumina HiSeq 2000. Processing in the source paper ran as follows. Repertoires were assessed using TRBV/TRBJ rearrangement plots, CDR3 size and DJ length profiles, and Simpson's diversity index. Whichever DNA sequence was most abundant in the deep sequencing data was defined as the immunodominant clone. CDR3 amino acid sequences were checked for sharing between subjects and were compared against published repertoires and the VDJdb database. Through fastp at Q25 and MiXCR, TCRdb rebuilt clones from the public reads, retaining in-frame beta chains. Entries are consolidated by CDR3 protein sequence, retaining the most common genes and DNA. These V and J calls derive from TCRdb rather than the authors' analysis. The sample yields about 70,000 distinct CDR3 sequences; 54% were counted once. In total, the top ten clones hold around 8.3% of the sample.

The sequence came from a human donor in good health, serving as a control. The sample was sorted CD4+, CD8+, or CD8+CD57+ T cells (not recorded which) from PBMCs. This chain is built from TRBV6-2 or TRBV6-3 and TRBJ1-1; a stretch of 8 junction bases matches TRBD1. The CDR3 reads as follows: CASSYSIGTGTEAFF. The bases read TGTGCCAGCAGTTACTCGATCGGGACAGGCACTGAAGCTTTCTTT.